Below, 19 T cell receptor beta chains from the same sample are listed, as sequenced in a study of blood T cell repertoires in COVID-19. Measured with immunoSEQ multiplex PCR; TCRdb has only the in-frame clones, and not every one. The sample yields a few hundred thousand clones, about 83% seen once. Material for sequencing was PBMCs or T cells enriched from blood (not recorded which). Receptors were obtained from a woman aged 45-59 years who had recovered from COVID-19.

The chain links TRBV5-5 to TRBJ2-5, with 9 bases aligning to TRBD2. V trimming: 4 bases; J trimming: 2 bases; junction bases outside the gene matches: 9. From germline, CDR1 is SGHKS and CDR2 YYEKEE (reference sequence). This CDR3 spans 16 amino acids. CDR3 in DNA: TGTGCCAGCAGCACGAGCCCTCTAGCGGGGCAAGAGACCCAGTACTTC. Its protein is CASSTSPLAGQETQYF.

The rearrangement uses TRBV5-1 and TRBJ1-1, with a possible D match to TRBD1 (6 bases). Trimming removed 1 base at V and 2 bases at J, with 12 bases between. This CDR3 contains 15 residues. Germline loops: CDR1 SGHRS, CDR2 YFSETQ. The DNA for the CDR3 is TGCGCCAGCAGCTTGACCGGACAGATAAACACTGAAGCTTTCTTT. Translation: CASSLTGQINTEAFF. Using reference TRBV5-1 and TRBJ1-1 for the parts outside the CDR3, the full variable domain is KAGVTQTPRYLIKTRGQQVTLSCSPISGHRSVSWYQQTPGQGLQFLFEYFSETQRNKGNFPGRFSGRQFSNSRSEMNVSTLELGDSALYLCASSLTGQINTEAFFGQGTRLTVV.

The chain combines TRBV5-6 with TRBJ1-1, with D perhaps matching TRBD1 (5 bases). CDR1 is SGHDT and CDR2 is YYEEEE in the germline V gene. CDR3 length: 16 amino acids. Trimming took 4 bases from V and 4 from J, leaving 20 bases between them. CDR3 amino acids: CASSRPGTGESTEAFF. The CDR3 bases are TGTGCCAGCAGCCGTCCCGGGACGGGAGAGAGCACTGAAGCTTTCTTT.

This clone was found a few times. This chain links TRBV5-1 with TRBJ1-2, with 8 bases fitting TRBD1. CDR1 is SGHRS and CDR2 is YFSETQ in the germline V gene. The CDR3 consists of 13 residues. V trimming: 5 bases; J trimming: 8 bases; junction bases outside the gene matches: 8. CDR3 residues: CASSNGQGSGYTF. The CDR3, as DNA: TGCGCCAGCAGTAATGGACAGGGTTCAGGCTACACCTTC. Variable domain in full (rest from reference TRBV5-1 and TRBJ1-2): KAGVTQTPRYLIKTRGQQVTLSCSPISGHRSVSWYQQTPGQGLQFLFEYFSETQRNKGNFPGRFSGRQFSNSRSEMNVSTLELGDSALYLCASSNGQGSGYTFGSGTRLTVV.

This chain joins TRBV7-9 and TRBJ2-1, with 9 positions matching TRBD1. The CDR3 sequence is 15 residues long. Looked up from germline, CDR1 is SEHNR and CDR2 is FQNEAQ (reference sequence). Unmatched junction bases numbered 7, after V lost 6 bases and J lost 4 bases. In nucleotides, the CDR3 is TGTGCCAGCAGAAACCCGGGACAGGGTTACAATGAGCAGTTCTTC. This codes for CASRNPGQGYNEQFF.

The chain employs TRBV6-5 and TRBJ1-1; D not certain. CDR3 length equals 13 residues. In germline, CDR1 is MNHEY, CDR2 SVGAGI. V was shortened by 6 bases and J by 8 bases, with 16 bases between the two germline ends. For the CDR3, the DNA is TGTGCCAGCAGACCCCCGGGTTCGTTGGAAGCTTTCTTT. It codes for CASRPPGSLEAFF.

This sequence joins TRBV6-5 and TRBJ2-1; 12 positions match TRBD2. The CDR3 spans 14 residues. Per germline, CDR1 MNHEY and CDR2 SVGAGI. Trimming removed 10 bases from V and 3 bases from J; junction bases left unmatched: 4. Here the CDR3 DNA reads TGTGCCAACCTAGCGGGGGGGCTCTACAATGAGCAGTTCTTC. Amino acids: CANLAGGLYNEQFF.

The chain employs TRBV4-3 and TRBJ1-1, with D possibly being TRBD1 (6 bases). V shed 8 bases and J shed 7 bases, with 17 bases lying between them. This CDR3 has 13 residues. The germline gives CDR1 LGHNA, CDR2 YSLEER. Written as DNA, the CDR3 is TGCGCCAGCGCCAGGGGCAAAGAATATGAAGCTTTCTTT. Its translation is CASARGKEYEAFF.

This chain links TRBV7-9 with TRBJ1-1, with a possible D match to TRBD1 (5 bases). CDR3 length: 15 amino acids. The germline V and J ends were trimmed by 1 base and 6 bases, with 15 bases remaining between them. From germline, CDR1 is SEHNR and CDR2 FQNEAQ (reference sequence). The CDR3 region is CASSLGDRRAAEAFF. In nucleotides, the CDR3 is TGTGCCAGCAGCTTAGGTGACAGACGGGCCGCTGAAGCTTTCTTT.

In DNA form, the CDR3 reads TGTGCCAGCAGCTTAGGTCCGGGGGAGGGGAGTGAAGCTTTCTTT. Its translation: CASSLGPGEGSEAFF. The rearrangement links TRBV7-2 to TRBJ1-1; D may be TRBD1 (5 bases). V shed 1 base and J shed 7 bases, with 16 bases lying between them. Germline assignment: CDR1 SGHTA and CDR2 FQGNSA. The CDR3 totals 15 residues.

The chain combines TRBV3-1 (or the pseudogene TRBV3-2) with TRBJ2-2; possible D gene TRBD2, 6 bases. CDR1 and CDR2 (germline): LGHDT, YNNKEL (reference sequence). The CDR3 is 14 residues long. Trimming removed 3 bases at V and 5 bases at J, with 10 bases between. In DNA, the CDR3 is TGTGCCAGCAGCCAGGGGACTCATACCGGGGAGCTGTTTTTT. This codes for CASSQGTHTGELFF.

This chain uses TRBV18 with TRBJ2-3; 7 bases are a match to TRBD2. The J segment lost 0 bases and the V segment lost 3 bases, leaving 6 bases of the junction unmatched. The CDR3 has 16 residues. From germline, CDR1 is KGHSH and CDR2 LQKENI. The CDR3 coding sequence is TGTGCCAGCTCACCCCCAGGAGCGGGGAGCACAGATACGCAGTATTTT. Its protein product is CASSPPGAGSTDTQYF.

V is TRBV7-9 and J is TRBJ1-1; D gene unclear. The CDR3 length is 14 residues. The V end lost 0 bases, the J end lost 11 bases, and 16 bases lay between the germline ends. Germline lookup yields CDR1 SEHNR and CDR2 FQNEAQ (reference sequence). The CDR3 nucleotides are TGTGCCAGCAGCTTAGCGAACCTTTACGGCGGGGCTTTCTTT. Its protein product is CASSLANLYGGAFF.

V is TRBV9 and J is TRBJ1-1, with D unclear. CDR1 and CDR2 from the germline V gene are SGDLS and YYNGEE. This CDR3 comprises 13 residues. Between the trimmed V and J ends, which lost 2 bases and 0 bases, there was a span of 5 bases. This CDR3 is CASSVRLNTEAFF. CDR3 in DNA: TGTGCCAGCAGCGTGAGGTTGAACACTGAAGCTTTCTTT.

The chain carries TRBV20-1 and TRBJ2-1; possibly TRBD2 for D (6 bases). V lost 6 bases and J lost 4, with 22 bases in between. Germline values: CDR1 DFQATT, CDR2 SNEGSKA (reference sequence). The CDR3 has 16 residues. Here the CDR3 reads CSASAIRPSVYNEQFF. CDR3 DNA: TGCAGTGCCAGTGCAATACGGCCTAGCGTTTACAATGAGCAGTTCTTC.

The V and J genes are TRBV4-1 and TRBJ1-3, with a possible D match to TRBD1 (6 bases). The germline gives CDR1 MGHRA, CDR2 YSYEKL. CDR3 size: 19 residues. V was cut by 0 bases and J by 0 bases, with 18 bases left in between. CDR3 DNA: TGCGCCAGCAGCCAAGATGGGGACGGACAGACTCCCTCTGGAAACACCATATATTTT. This sequence encodes CASSQDGDGQTPSGNTIYF.

This chain uses TRBV19 with TRBJ1-1; a weak D match, TRBD1 (5 bases). This CDR3 region has 15 residues. Germline CDR1 and CDR2: LNHDA and SQIVND (reference sequence). The ends were cut back, 0 bases at V and 3 bases at J, with 11 bases in the middle. The CDR3 nucleotides read TGTGCCAGTAGTATAGACGACAGTGGGGACACTGAAGCTTTCTTT. This gives the protein CASSIDDSGDTEAFF.

The V call is TRBV7-9, the J call TRBJ2-7; D is unclear. Germline CDR1 is SEHNR and CDR2 is FQNEAQ (reference sequence). This CDR3 is 12 amino acids long. V gave up 0 bases and J gave up 4 bases, with 4 bases separating them. The CDR3: CASSLAPYEQYF. CDR3 coding DNA: TGTGCCAGCAGCTTAGCTCCATACGAGCAGTACTTC.

V gene TRBV4-3 combines with J gene TRBJ1-2, with a weak D call TRBD1 (6 bases). Germline assignment: CDR1 LGHNA and CDR2 YSLEER. V dropped 2 bases and J dropped 13 bases, with 17 bases sitting between them. The CDR3 contains 13 residues. CDR3 protein: CASSQNQLQGITF. The CDR3 DNA reads as TGCGCCAGCAGCCAAAACCAATTACAGGGAATCACCTTC.